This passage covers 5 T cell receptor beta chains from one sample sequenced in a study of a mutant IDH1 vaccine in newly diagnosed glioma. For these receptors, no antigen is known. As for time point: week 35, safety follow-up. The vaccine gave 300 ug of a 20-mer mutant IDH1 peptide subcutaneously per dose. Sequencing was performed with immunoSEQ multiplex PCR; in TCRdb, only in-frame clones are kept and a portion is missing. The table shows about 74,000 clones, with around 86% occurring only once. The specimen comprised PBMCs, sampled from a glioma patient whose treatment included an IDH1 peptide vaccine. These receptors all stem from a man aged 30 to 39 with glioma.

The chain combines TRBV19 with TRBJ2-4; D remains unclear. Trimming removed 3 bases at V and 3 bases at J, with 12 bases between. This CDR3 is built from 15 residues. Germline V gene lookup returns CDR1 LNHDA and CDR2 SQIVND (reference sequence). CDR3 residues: CASSMFDIGKNIQYF. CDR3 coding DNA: TGTGCCAGTAGTATGTTTGACATAGGCAAAAACATTCAGTACTTC.

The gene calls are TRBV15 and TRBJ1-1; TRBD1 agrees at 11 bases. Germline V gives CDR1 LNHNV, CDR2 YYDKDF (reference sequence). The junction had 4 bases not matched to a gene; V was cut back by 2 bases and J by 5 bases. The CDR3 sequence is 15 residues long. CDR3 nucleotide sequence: TGTGCCACCAGCAGACCGGGACAGGGGGTTACTGAAGCTTTCTTT. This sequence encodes CATSRPGQGVTEAFF.

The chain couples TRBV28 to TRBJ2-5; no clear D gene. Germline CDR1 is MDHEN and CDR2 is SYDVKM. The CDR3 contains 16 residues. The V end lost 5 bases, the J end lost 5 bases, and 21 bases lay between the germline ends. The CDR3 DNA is TGTGCCAGCAGTAACCCCCTGGGTATGATGTGGGAGACCCAGTACTTC. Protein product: CASSNPLGMMWETQYF.

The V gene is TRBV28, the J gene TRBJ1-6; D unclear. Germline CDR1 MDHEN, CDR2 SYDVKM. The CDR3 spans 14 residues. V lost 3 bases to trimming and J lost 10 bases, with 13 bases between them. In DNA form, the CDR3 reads TGTGCCAGCAGTTTGGGTGGAGTTGACTCACCCCTCCACTTT. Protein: CASSLGGVDSPLHF.

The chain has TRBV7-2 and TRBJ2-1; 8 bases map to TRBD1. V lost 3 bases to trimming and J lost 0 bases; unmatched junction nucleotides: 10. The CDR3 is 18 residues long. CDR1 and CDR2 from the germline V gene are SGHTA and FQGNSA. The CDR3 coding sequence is TGTGCCAGCAGCTTCGACAGGGGAAGAGTAAGCTCCTACAATGAGCAGTTCTTC. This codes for CASSFDRGRVSSYNEQFF.